The 5 T cell receptor beta chains below were found in one sample sequenced in a study of low-dose radiotherapy and immunotherapy resistance in tumors. Gene-specific TRAV and TRBV primers were used for first-strand cDNA, covering alpha and beta chains. TCRs underwent 20 PCR cycles of amplification with a constant-region primer and V-primer adapter. TCRdb fed the reads into MiXCR, producing one record per CDR3 protein. The sample includes about 39,000 distinct CDR3 sequences, around a third of them seen just once. Regarding time point: before trial treatment. This sample comprised PBMCs, obtained before treatment. The receptor source for this set is a male donor with gallbladder cancer.

For this clonotype: One base separates it from a far larger clone, so it is likely a read error. The chain uses TRBV5-8 and TRBJ2-7, with 7 bases identical to TRBD1. Losses at the gene ends were 2 bases for V and 8 bases for J; bases not matched to a gene: 10. The germline V gene has CDR1 SGHTS and CDR2 YDEGEE. This CDR3 has 14 residues. The CDR3 spells CASSFYRGATQQYF. Here the CDR3 DNA reads TGTGCCAGCAGCTTTTACAGGGGAGCAACCCAGCAGTACTTC.

The genes are TRBV3-1 and TRBJ2-3, with a tentative D call TRBD2 (5 bases). The V gene's germline CDR1 is LGHDT and CDR2 YNNKEL (reference sequence). The CDR3 has 18 residues. Trimming shortened V by 1 base and J by 5 bases, and 22 bases separated the two germline ends. The CDR3 is CASSQGFASRPVGDTQYF. The CDR3 coding sequence is TGTGCCAGCAGCCAAGGGTTTGCTAGCAGGCCAGTCGGAGATACGCAGTATTTT.

Judged by abundance, this clonotype is medium-sized (0.01 to 0.1%). Here the CDR3 DNA reads TGTGCCAGCAGTTTGGGACAGGGCCGCAATCAGCCCCAGCATTTT. Translated: CASSLGQGRNQPQHF. The V and J genes are TRBV28 and TRBJ1-5; 9 nucleotides agree with TRBD1. This CDR3 region has 15 residues. V shed 3 bases and J 2 bases; nucleotides not matched to a gene: 2. CDR1 is MDHEN, CDR2 SYDVKM, per germline.

On this clonotype: It differs at one base from a far larger clone, so likely a read error. The genes are TRBV29-1 and TRBJ2-1, with D possibly being TRBD2 (6 bases). The V gene's germline CDR1 is SQVTM and CDR2 ANQGSEA. Trimming took off 3 bases at V and 10 bases at J, with 13 bases between the two ends. CDR3 length: 12 amino acids. CDR3 region: CSVDSGSYEQFF. CDR3 coding DNA: TGCAGCGTTGATAGCGGCTCCTACGAGCAGTTCTTC.

This clonotype came up many times. V usage is TRBV13 and J usage is TRBJ2-7; D uncertain. The CDR3 has 11 amino acids. V lost 6 bases and J lost 5, with 8 bases in between. Per the germline V gene, CDR1 is PRHDT and CDR2 is FYEKMQ (reference sequence). Here the CDR3 reads CASSVGNEQYF. The CDR3 nucleotides are TGTGCCAGCAGTGTCGGAAACGAGCAGTACTTC.